This T cell receptor (beta chain) was found in a study of STAT5B mutations in CD4+ large granular lymphocyte leukemia. Study-wide points: Compared with healthy controls (2/35), patient top clones favored TRBV06 (8/27). Approximately 25% of private leukemic clonotypes occurred rarely in other patients' non-leukemic repertoires.

Healthy controls were blood donor buffy coats. Points on this clone: Its antigen is not identified.

In the original workflow: The detection floor for productive clonotype frequency was 2.59 x 10-5. Libraries were prepared by immunoSEQ multiplex PCR; TCRdb keeps only in-frame clonotypes and omits some of them. Clonal size and the V and J genes are those of that table, whereas D and trimming came from the DNA. Among 30,000 to 40,000 clones listed, 70% to 90% were seen once. With 7 bases clipped from V and 8 bases from J, the junction kept 10 bases outside the gene matches. Germline CDR1 is SGHRS and CDR2 is YFSETQ. This CDR3 contains 14 residues. This TCR derives from a human donor in good health. The sequenced material came from CD4+ T cells from blood buffy coats. V gene TRBV5-1 combines with J gene TRBJ1-2; 11 bases line up with TRBD1. CDR3 sequence: CASSRDRGLEGYTF. The CDR3 nucleotides read TGCGCCAGCTCCCGGGACAGGGGGTTGGAGGGCTACACCTTC.